These 13 T cell receptor beta chains originate from one sample sequenced in a study of cytomegalovirus exposure and HLA in healthy donors. Use of 60 Vbeta and 13 Jbeta primers characterized the PCR. Repertoires were generated with immunoSEQ multiplex PCR, while TCRdb's copy carries only in-frame clones and drops some. Reported are 55,000 to 75,000 clones; the ten largest clones contain less than 4.5%. The sample taken for sequencing was PBMCs. The receptors were gathered from a male donor in good health and CMV-seronegative.

The chain has TRBV30 and TRBJ1-1; 9 bases match TRBD1. This CDR3 comprises 13 residues. Looked up from germline, CDR1 is GTSNPN and CDR2 is SVGIG (reference sequence). The V segment lost 7 bases and the J segment 6 bases; nucleotides outside the gene matches: 9. This chain's CDR3 is CASRDRVYPEAFF. The CDR3 DNA sequence: TGTGCCTCCCGGGACAGGGTTTATCCTGAAGCTTTCTTT.

The chain recombines TRBV6-5 with TRBJ1-2, with D possibly TRBD1 on 5 matching bases. The V and J ends lost 2 bases and 6 bases respectively, with 19 bases between them. The germline V gene has CDR1 MNHEY and CDR2 SVGAGI. The CDR3 is made up of 16 amino acids. CDR3 residues: CASSYGPRREAHGYTF. In nucleotides, the CDR3 is TGTGCCAGCAGTTACGGCCCCCGCAGGGAGGCGCATGGCTACACCTTC.

The chain is built from TRBV15 and TRBJ2-7; no reliable D call. CDR1 LNHNV and CDR2 YYDKDF come from the germline V gene (reference sequence). Trimming cost V 6 bases and J 6 bases, with 18 bases left between them. The CDR3 length is 14 residues. Here the CDR3 DNA reads TGTGCCACCAGTACGGAAATCCGGCCGGGCGAGCAGTACTTC. Its translation is CATSTEIRPGEQYF.

The rearrangement links TRBV5-1 to TRBJ2-4, with D possibly TRBD2 on 6 matching bases. The CDR3 length is 16 residues. Trimming pared 0 bases from V and 1 base from J, leaving 11 bases between. CDR1 and CDR2 (germline): SGHRS, YFSETQ. In nucleotides, the CDR3 is TGCGCCAGCAGCTTGGAGGCGGGGATCGCCAAAAACATTCAGTACTTC. This codes for CASSLEAGIAKNIQYF.

The gene calls are TRBV27 and TRBJ1-2; D is perhaps TRBD1 (6 bases). V was clipped by 6 bases and J by 4 bases, with 18 bases between them. The CDR3 length is 15 residues. Germline V CDR1 and CDR2: MNHEY, SMNVEV (reference sequence). CDR3 DNA: TGTGCCAGCAGACCGACTGGACAGTTGGGCTATGGCTACACCTTC. Translation gives CASRPTGQLGYGYTF.

The chain combines TRBV5-8 with TRBJ1-1, with 7 bases matching TRBD1. Losses at the gene ends were 2 bases for V and 0 bases for J; bases not matched to a gene: 1. This CDR3 is 14 amino acids long. In germline, CDR1 is SGHTS, CDR2 YDEGEE. CDR3 coding DNA: TGTGCCAGCAGCTTCGACAGGGTGAACACTGAAGCTTTCTTT. Translation gives CASSFDRVNTEAFF.

This chain uses TRBV29-1 with TRBJ2-5; 7 nucleotides agree with TRBD2. The germline V gene has CDR1 SQVTM and CDR2 ANQGSEA. This CDR3 has 14 residues. The V and J ends lost 3 bases and 5 bases, in that order; junction bases with no gene match: 9. The DNA for the CDR3 is TGCAGCGTTGATCCCCCGGGGGGTGCGGAGACCCAGTACTTC. It is translated as CSVDPPGGAETQYF.

The chain links TRBV7-2 to TRBJ2-1, with TRBD2 as a possible D gene (7 bases). The length of the CDR3 is 16 residues. Trimming removed 1 base from V and 9 bases from J, with 19 bases in between. The germline V gene encodes CDR1 SGHTA and CDR2 FQGNSA. DNA of the CDR3: TGTGCCAGCAGCTTAGATTCTAGGGGGGGGGCCGCTGAGCAGTTCTTC. It is translated as CASSLDSRGGAAEQFF.

The chain employs TRBV6-5 and TRBJ1-5; the match to TRBD1 covers 7 bases. The CDR3 runs to 15 residues. Per the germline V gene, CDR1 is MNHEY and CDR2 is SVGAGI. Trimming removed 5 bases from V and 3 bases from J; junction bases left unmatched: 7. The DNA of the CDR3 is TGTGCCAGCAGTCCCGGGACAGACTACAATCAGCCCCAGCATTTT. This sequence encodes CASSPGTDYNQPQHF.

The chain combines TRBV4-3 with TRBJ2-7; a weak D match, TRBD2 (6 bases). The V and J ends lost 4 bases and 0 bases respectively, with 13 bases between them. CDR1 and CDR2 from the germline V gene are LGHNA and YSLEER. CDR3 size: 15 residues. The CDR3 here is CASSPGGGASYEQYF. DNA for the CDR3: TGCGCCAGCAGCCCCGGAGGCGGGGCCTCCTACGAGCAGTACTTC.

The chain has TRBV7-2 and TRBJ2-1; 13 nucleotides agree with TRBD2. Trimming removed 5 bases from V and 8 bases from J; junction bases left unmatched: 6. Germline CDR1 is SGHTA and CDR2 is FQGNSA. CDR3 length: 15 residues. CDR3 in amino acids: CASSTTSGGAHEQFF. CDR3 coding DNA: TGTGCCAGCAGCACCACTAGCGGGGGGGCCCATGAGCAGTTCTTC.

The V call is TRBV7-9, the J call TRBJ2-3, with 7 bases aligning to TRBD1. The CDR3 is 16 residues long. V shed 7 bases, J shed 4 bases, and the junction held 14 bases outside the gene matches. The germline V gene encodes CDR1 SEHNR and CDR2 FQNEAQ (reference sequence). The CDR3 nucleotides are TGTGCCAGCACCCCCCCGACAGGGAGAGGGTCAGATACGCAGTATTTT. Protein product: CASTPPTGRGSDTQYF.

CDR3 nucleotides: TGCGCCAGCAGCCTTTCGCAGGGGGCGATCGGCTACACCTTC. It is translated as CASSLSQGAIGYTF. The chain combines TRBV5-1 with TRBJ1-2; 8 bases match TRBD1. Germline loops: CDR1 SGHRS, CDR2 YFSETQ. This CDR3 spans 14 amino acids. The J segment lost 8 bases and the V segment lost 4 bases, leaving 10 bases of the junction unmatched.